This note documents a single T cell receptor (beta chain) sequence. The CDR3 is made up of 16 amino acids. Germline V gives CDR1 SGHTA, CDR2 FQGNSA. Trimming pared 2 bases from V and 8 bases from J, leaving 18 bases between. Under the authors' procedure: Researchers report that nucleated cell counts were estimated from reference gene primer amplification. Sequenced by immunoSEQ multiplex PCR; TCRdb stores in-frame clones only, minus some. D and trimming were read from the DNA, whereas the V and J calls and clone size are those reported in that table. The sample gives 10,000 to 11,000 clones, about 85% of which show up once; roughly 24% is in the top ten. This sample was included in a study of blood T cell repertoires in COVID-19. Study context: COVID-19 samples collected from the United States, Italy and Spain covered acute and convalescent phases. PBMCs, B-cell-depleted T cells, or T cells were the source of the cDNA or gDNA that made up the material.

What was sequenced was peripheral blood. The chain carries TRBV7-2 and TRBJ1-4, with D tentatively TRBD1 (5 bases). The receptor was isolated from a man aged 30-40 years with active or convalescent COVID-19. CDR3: CASSLSWGVRNEKLFF. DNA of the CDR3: TGTGCCAGCAGCTTATCCTGGGGGGTTAGAAACGAAAAACTGTTTTTT. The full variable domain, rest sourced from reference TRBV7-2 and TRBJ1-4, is GAGVSQSPSNKVTEKGKDVELRCDPISGHTALYWYRQSLGQGLEFLIYFQGNSAPDKSGLPSDRFSAERTGGSVSTLTIQRTQQEDSAVYLCASSLSWGVRNEKLFFGSGTQLSVL.